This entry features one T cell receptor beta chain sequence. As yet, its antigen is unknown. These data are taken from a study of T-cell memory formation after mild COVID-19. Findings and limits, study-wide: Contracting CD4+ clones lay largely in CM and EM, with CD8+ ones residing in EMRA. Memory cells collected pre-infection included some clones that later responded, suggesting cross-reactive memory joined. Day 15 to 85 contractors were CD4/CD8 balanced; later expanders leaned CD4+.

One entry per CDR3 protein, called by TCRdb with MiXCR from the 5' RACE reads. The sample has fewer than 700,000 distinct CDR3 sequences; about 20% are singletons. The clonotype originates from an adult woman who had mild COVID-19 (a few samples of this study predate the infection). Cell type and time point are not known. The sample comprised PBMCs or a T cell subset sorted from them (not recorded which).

The CDR3 is CATSDGQGGETQYF. The CDR3 DNA reads as TGTGCCACCAGTGATGGACAGGGCGGAGAGACCCAGTACTTC. The V and J genes are TRBV24-1 and TRBJ2-5, with 8 nucleotides matching TRBD1. The trim removed 3 bases at V and 4 bases at J, leaving 3 bases unmatched. The CDR3 length is 14 residues. In germline, CDR1 is KGHDR, CDR2 SFDVKD.